The present TCR beta chain was sequenced within a study of CXCR3-negative and CXCR3-positive naive CD8 T cells (dated by TCRdb to between 2018 and 2020). In the study overall: In total, about 150 million TRB reads were obtained, or roughly 1.5 +/- 0.3 million reads per library. For the TRBV-TRBJ cluster analysis, the naive subsets came from 5 donors, while the memory cells came from 3 donors. Diversity and physicochemical repertoire analyses covered some ten donors pooled from two independent experiments.

About this clonotype: The clone's antigen remains unknown.

The investigation overall reported the following: Because surface CD5, which has been linked to self-reactivity in mice, was comparable between naive subsets, TCR interaction strength was also inferred from TRB CDR3 physicochemical properties. Freshly isolated PBMCs were used for most assays because CXCR3 expression partially decreased after cryopreservation. Within the same donor, TRBV-TRBJ usage looked similar between naive CXCR3-negative and CXCR3-positive cells, but memory cells had distinct patterns. Both naive subsets had comparably high repertoire diversity, while memory CD8+ T cells had much lower repertoire diversity.

Each CD8+ T cell subset was flow-sorted in triplicate, with roughly 310,000 cells per subset placed directly into RLT lysis buffer. Standard density gradient centrifugation was used to isolate peripheral blood mononuclear cells from buffy coats. An RNeasy Mini Kit was used to extract total RNA from the sorted cells. The CDR1 and CDR2 encoded by the germline V gene (reference sequence) are MNHEY and SMNVEV. Inclusive of the bounding cysteine and phenylalanine, the CDR3 is 13 residues long. No DNA is recorded. Sequencer: NextSeq 550. The Human TCR Profiling Kit (MiLaboratory) was used to make UMI-labeled 5' RACE TRB cDNA libraries. The full amount of extracted RNA was used for cDNA synthesis, and the full amount of resulting cDNA was used for PCR amplification. Libraries were prepared in parallel with an identical number of PCR cycles. The authors' analysis ran thus. MIGEC and MiXCR extracted about 50,000 +/- 10,000 unique UMI-labeled TRB cDNA molecules per library, requiring at least two reads per UMI. An average of around 40,000 +/- 10,000 functional in-frame TRB CDR3 nucleotide clonotypes without stop codons was found per library. After downsampling to 5000 UMI-labeled TRB molecules per sample, diversity metrics such as normalized Shannon-Wiener and Chao1 were calculated in VDJtools. VDJtools computed clonotype-size-weighted physicochemical properties of the central five CDR3 residues: interaction energy, strength, volume and Kidera factor 4. TCRdb reprocessed the reads; each CDR3 protein sequence makes one entry, and DNA is unavailable. The V and J calls, along with clone size, are taken from TCRdb and not from the paper's own processing. The table for this sample records 45,000 to 70,000 distinct CDR3 sequences. About 25% of the sample is in the top ten clones.

This TCR was recovered from a human donor in good health. Some clones in this sample may be carry-over from other donors' samples. Sequenced material: memory CD8+ T cells from blood. This sample's cell subset or site label indicates: conventional CD8+ memory T cells (TMEM), sorted as controls. This chain joins TRBV27 to TRBJ2-7. The CDR3 sequence is CASSLTEVGEQYF.